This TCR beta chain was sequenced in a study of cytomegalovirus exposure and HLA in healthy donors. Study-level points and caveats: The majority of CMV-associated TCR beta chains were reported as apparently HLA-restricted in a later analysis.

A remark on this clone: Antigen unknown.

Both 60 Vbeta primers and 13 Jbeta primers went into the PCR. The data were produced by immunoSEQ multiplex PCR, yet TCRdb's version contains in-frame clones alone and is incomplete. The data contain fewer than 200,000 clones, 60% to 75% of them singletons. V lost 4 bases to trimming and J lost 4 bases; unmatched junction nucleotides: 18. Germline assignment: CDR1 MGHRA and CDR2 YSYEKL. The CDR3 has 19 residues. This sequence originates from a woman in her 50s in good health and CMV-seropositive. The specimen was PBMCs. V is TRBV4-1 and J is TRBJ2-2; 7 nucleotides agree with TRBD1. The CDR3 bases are TGCGCCAGCAGCCCTCGCCGTTTATCACAGGGGATCCCCACCGGGGAGCTGTTTTTT. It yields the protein CASSPRRLSQGIPTGELFF.